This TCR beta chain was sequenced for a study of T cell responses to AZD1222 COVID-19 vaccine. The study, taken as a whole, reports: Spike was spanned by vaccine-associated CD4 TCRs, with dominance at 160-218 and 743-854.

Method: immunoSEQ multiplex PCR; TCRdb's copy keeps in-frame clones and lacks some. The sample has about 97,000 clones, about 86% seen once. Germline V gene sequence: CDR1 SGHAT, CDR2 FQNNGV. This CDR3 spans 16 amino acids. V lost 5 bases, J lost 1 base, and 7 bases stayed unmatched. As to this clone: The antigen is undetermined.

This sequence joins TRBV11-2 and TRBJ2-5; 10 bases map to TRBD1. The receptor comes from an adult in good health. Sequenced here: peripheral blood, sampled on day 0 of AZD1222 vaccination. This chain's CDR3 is CASSTRTGGGQETQYF. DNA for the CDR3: TGTGCCAGCAGCACTCGGACAGGGGGAGGCCAAGAGACCCAGTACTTC.